The next 27 T cell receptor beta chains were all read from a single sample in a study. Adaptor-ligated barcode primers were used to amplify TRBV12-4/TRBJ1-2 clonotypes. TCRdb itself ran the multiplex PCR reads through MiXCR, one entry per CDR3 protein. The table includes more than 150 distinct CDR3 sequences, approximately 3.6% detected once. The sample comprised memory CD4+ T cells sorted from blood. Subset denoted: memory CD4+ T cells, CD4+CD45RO+CD25-. Receptor source: a female donor with breast cancer.

The chain employs TRBV12-3 or TRBV12-4 and TRBJ1-2; no definite D call. The CDR3 covers 13 residues. V was shortened by 6 bases and J by 7 bases, with 15 bases between the two germline ends. CDR3: CASSRDGSGGYTF. CDR3 bases: TGTGCCAGCAGCCGCGACGGCTCGGGTGGCTACACCTTC.

This clonotype is large in the sample. The chain has TRBV12-3 or TRBV12-4 and TRBJ1-2, with 7 bases matching TRBD1. CDR3 length: 16 amino acids. The trim removed 5 bases at V and 1 base at J, leaving 10 bases unmatched. As DNA, the CDR3 is TGTGCCAGCAGTGACCCCGGGACAGCCCTTAACTATGGCTACACCTTC. The encoded protein is CASSDPGTALNYGYTF.

Sample share makes this clonotype medium-sized (0.01 to 0.1%). The rearrangement joins TRBV12-3 or TRBV12-4 to TRBJ1-2, with D hard to call. The CDR3 loop spans 12 amino acids. V was cut by 6 bases and J by 7 bases, with 12 bases left in between. The DNA for the CDR3 is TGTGCCAGCAGCCGACGCTCGGGTGGCTACACCTTC. Its protein product is CASSRRSGGYTF.

This clonotype is termed large (0.1 to 1%). J is TRBJ1-2 and V is TRBV12-3 or TRBV12-4; D is ambiguous. With 4 bases removed from V and 4 bases from J, the gap between germline ends came to 7 bases. The CDR3 extends over 12 amino acids. The CDR3 loop reads CASSSPGYGYTF. CDR3 sequence (DNA): TGTGCCAGCAGTTCACCGGGCTATGGCTACACCTTC.

By share, this clonotype counts as large. This chain uses TRBV12-3 or TRBV12-4 with TRBJ1-2; the D is unclear. The CDR3 loop spans 13 amino acids. Trimming cost V 4 bases and J 4 bases, with 10 bases left between them. CDR3 region: CASSSGQTYGYTF. CDR3 DNA sequence: TGTGCCAGCAGTTCCGGTCAGACCTATGGCTACACCTTC.

Relative to its sample, this clonotype is hyperexpanded. J is TRBJ1-2 and V is TRBV12-3 or TRBV12-4, with D unclear. Trimming stripped 4 bases from V and 6 bases from J, with 9 bases between. This CDR3 has 12 residues. The CDR3 coding sequence is TGTGCCAGCAGTTCCCAGGTGGATGGCTACACCTTC. Encoded protein: CASSSQVDGYTF.

This clonotype is labeled large. The chain employs TRBV12-3 or TRBV12-4 and TRBJ1-2; perhaps TRBD1 as D (5 bases). V was shortened by 3 bases and J by 4 bases, with 24 bases between the two germline ends. There are 18 residues in the CDR3. The CDR3 DNA reads TGTGCCAGCAGTTTTGGGGACGTAGGGTTGGCCACGGGCTATGGCTACACCTTC. Its translation is CASSFGDVGLATGYGYTF.

This clonotype rates as large (0.1 to 1%). The chain carries TRBV12-3 or TRBV12-4 and TRBJ1-2; 7 bases fit TRBD1. This CDR3 region has 14 residues. The V and J ends lost 5 bases and 4 bases, in that order; junction bases with no gene match: 7. The CDR3 nucleotides are TGTGCCAGCAGTCCGCGGACAGGATCCTATGGCTACACCTTC. It encodes CASSPRTGSYGYTF.

This chain joins TRBV12-3 or TRBV12-4 and TRBJ1-2; D remains unclear. V lost 5 bases and J lost 1, with 8 bases in between. The CDR3 spans 13 residues. The CDR3 is CASSQTDNYGYTF. Here the CDR3 DNA reads TGTGCCAGCAGTCAGACGGATAACTATGGCTACACCTTC.

V is TRBV12-3 or TRBV12-4 and J is TRBJ1-2, with no clear D. This CDR3 region has 13 residues. The V and J ends lost 5 bases and 2 bases respectively, with 9 bases between them. In DNA form, the CDR3 reads TGTGCCAGCAGTGAGAGGGTAAACTATGGCTACACCTTC. This encodes CASSERVNYGYTF.

This clonotype is large in the sample. The rearrangement links TRBV12-3 or TRBV12-4 to TRBJ1-2; tentatively, D is TRBD1 (5 bases). There are 13 residues in the CDR3. V was shortened by 3 bases and J by 6 bases, with 11 bases between the two germline ends. The CDR3 here is CASSFEAGNGYTF. As DNA, the CDR3 is TGTGCCAGCAGTTTTGAGGCAGGGAATGGCTACACCTTC.

By proportion, this clonotype is large (0.1 to 1%). The chain is built from TRBV12-3 or TRBV12-4 and TRBJ1-2; TRBD1 is a possible D gene (5 bases). CDR3 length: 15 residues. Between the trimmed V and J ends, which lost 0 bases and 4 bases, there was a span of 12 bases. CDR3 residues: CASSLASTGLYGYTF. For the CDR3, the DNA is TGTGCCAGCAGTTTAGCCAGTACAGGCCTCTATGGCTACACCTTC.

This clonotype is termed large. The chain couples TRBV12-3 or TRBV12-4 to TRBJ1-2; a weak D match, TRBD1 (5 bases). The CDR3 sequence is 15 residues long. V lost 6 bases and J lost 4, with 18 bases in between. CDR3 in DNA: TGTGCCAGCAGCCATACAGGAGGCGCTCGCTATGGCTACACCTTC. It codes for CASSHTGGARYGYTF.

By share, this clonotype counts as large. CDR3 sequence (DNA): TGTGCCAGCAGCAAGGACAGAGGATCCACCTTC. Its translation: CASSKDRGSTF. The chain is built from TRBV12-3 or TRBV12-4 and TRBJ1-2; perhaps TRBD1 as D (6 bases). The germline V and J ends were trimmed by 6 bases and 13 bases, with 15 bases remaining between them. This CDR3 is built from 11 residues.

This clonotype ranks as large (0.1 to 1%). The chain has TRBV12-3 or TRBV12-4 and TRBJ1-2; D might be TRBD1 (5 bases). V was shortened by 1 base and J by 4 bases, with 7 bases between the two germline ends. This CDR3 is built from 13 residues. In DNA form, the CDR3 reads TGTGCCAGCAGTTTAGGGGACGGCTATGGCTACACCTTC. It specifies CASSLGDGYGYTF.

Within the sample, this clonotype is large (0.1 to 1%). The chain uses TRBV12-3 or TRBV12-4 and TRBJ1-2; D ambiguous. This CDR3 region has 10 residues. Trimming removed 7 bases from V and 5 bases from J, with 5 bases in between. The CDR3 DNA follows: TGTGCCAGCAAGGCGTATGGCTACACCTTC. It yields the protein CASKAYGYTF.

This clonotype is large by share. V is TRBV12-3 or TRBV12-4 and J is TRBJ1-2, with D uncertain. The V and J ends lost 4 bases and 6 bases respectively, with 21 bases between them. The CDR3 extends over 16 amino acids. CDR3 residues: CASSSSINHGRHGYTF. Here the CDR3 DNA reads TGTGCCAGCAGTTCTTCAATAAACCACGGGAGACATGGCTACACCTTC.

This clonotype is hyperexpanded within its sample. This chain joins TRBV12-3 or TRBV12-4 and TRBJ1-2; a weak D match, TRBD1 (5 bases). The germline V and J ends were trimmed by 6 bases and 4 bases, with 15 bases remaining between them. The CDR3 is 14 residues long. The CDR3 sequence is CASRRGVSSYGYTF. The DNA of the CDR3 is TGTGCCAGCAGACGAGGGGTATCCTCCTATGGCTACACCTTC.

The chain uses TRBV12-3 or TRBV12-4 and TRBJ1-2; D is undetermined. V lost 5 bases to trimming and J lost 9 bases, with 13 bases between them. The CDR3 loop spans 12 amino acids. The CDR3 region is CASSPGRLCYTF. CDR3 nucleotide sequence: TGTGCCAGCAGTCCCGGACGCCTATGCTACACCTTC.

By proportion, this clonotype is large (0.1 to 1%). In DNA, the CDR3 is TGTGCCAGCAGTTTCGCAGTTTCAGACTATGGCTACACCTTC. Residues: CASSFAVSDYGYTF. The J gene is TRBJ1-2, the V gene TRBV12-3 or TRBV12-4; D ambiguous. The CDR3 covers 14 residues. Trimming removed 3 bases from V and 3 bases from J, with 11 bases in between.

This clonotype is classed as large. The rearrangement joins TRBV12-3 or TRBV12-4 to TRBJ1-2, with 8 nucleotides matching TRBD1. This CDR3 contains 16 residues. Trimming cost V 1 base and J 4 bases; bases outside gene matches: 8. CDR3 sequence: CASSLVFGQGTYGYTF. For the CDR3, the DNA is TGTGCCAGCAGTTTAGTGTTTGGACAGGGTACCTATGGCTACACCTTC.

This clonotype was counted a few times. J is TRBJ1-2 and V is TRBV12-3 or TRBV12-4; D remains unclear. The CDR3 spans 11 residues. Trimming cost V 7 bases and J 4 bases, with 7 bases left between them. CDR3: CASIVGYGYTF. In nucleotides, the CDR3 is TGTGCCAGCATTGTGGGCTATGGCTACACCTTC.

This clonotype is termed large. The chain couples TRBV12-3 or TRBV12-4 to TRBJ1-2; D not certain. The CDR3 runs to 13 residues. V lost 2 bases and J 4 bases, leaving 8 bases between the germline ends. The CDR3, as DNA: TGTGCCAGCAGTTTACAAAGGGTCTATGGCTACACCTTC. It encodes CASSLQRVYGYTF.

By share of the sample, this clonotype is large (0.1 to 1%). The J gene is TRBJ1-2, the V gene TRBV12-3 or TRBV12-4; 8 nucleotides match TRBD1. V lost 7 bases and J lost 5; bases outside the gene matches: 9. The CDR3 runs to 14 residues. CDR3: CASNTGQGWYGYTF. The CDR3, as DNA: TGTGCCAGCAACACAGGACAGGGTTGGTATGGCTACACCTTC.

By sample fraction, this clonotype is large (0.1 to 1%). This chain joins TRBV12-3 or TRBV12-4 and TRBJ1-2, with 9 nucleotides matching TRBD1. This CDR3 spans 19 amino acids. V lost 4 bases, J lost 4 bases, and 19 bases stayed unmatched. CDR3 amino acids: CASSSPRDRAFATVYGYTF. The DNA for the CDR3 is TGTGCCAGCAGTTCCCCTCGGGACAGGGCCTTTGCTACCGTCTATGGCTACACCTTC.

The chain has TRBV12-3 or TRBV12-4 and TRBJ1-2, with D possibly matching TRBD1 (5 bases). This CDR3 has 18 residues. V dropped 5 bases and J dropped 9 bases, with 31 bases sitting between them. The CDR3 nucleotides read TGTGCCAGCAGTGAGATCGCAGGGTCTACGAGGAATCTCCAAAGCTACACCTTC. Protein product: CASSEIAGSTRNLQSYTF.

By its share, this clonotype is large. This chain links TRBV12-3 or TRBV12-4 with TRBJ1-2, with 7 bases identical to TRBD1. V was pared by 3 bases and J by 7 bases, with 8 bases of the junction left unmatched. The CDR3 is 14 amino acids. CDR3 sequence reads: CASSLMTGRSGYTF. DNA of the CDR3: TGTGCCAGCAGTTTGATGACAGGGAGAAGTGGCTACACCTTC.